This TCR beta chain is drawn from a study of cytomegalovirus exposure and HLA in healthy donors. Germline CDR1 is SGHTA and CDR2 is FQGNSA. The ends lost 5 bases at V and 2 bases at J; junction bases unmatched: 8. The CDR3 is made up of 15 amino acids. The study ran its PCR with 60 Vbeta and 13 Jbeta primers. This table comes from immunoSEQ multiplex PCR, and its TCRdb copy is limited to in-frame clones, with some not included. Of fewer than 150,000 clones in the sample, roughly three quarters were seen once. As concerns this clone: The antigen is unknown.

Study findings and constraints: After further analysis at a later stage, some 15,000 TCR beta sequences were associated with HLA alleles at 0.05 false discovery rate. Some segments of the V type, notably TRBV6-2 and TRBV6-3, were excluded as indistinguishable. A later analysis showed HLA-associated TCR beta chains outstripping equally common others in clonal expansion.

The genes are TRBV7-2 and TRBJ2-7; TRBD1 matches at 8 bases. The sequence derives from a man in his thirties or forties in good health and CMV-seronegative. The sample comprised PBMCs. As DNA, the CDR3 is TGTGCCAGCAGCGGCCACCGGGACAGGCCCTACGAGCAGTACTTC. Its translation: CASSGHRDRPYEQYF.